The TCR beta chain under discussion was sequenced for a study of T-cell reconstitution after alpha-beta-depleted transplantation in children. Study-level points and caveats: At day 60, the high TCRbeta diversity found in some patients originated from recipient T cells and thymic progenitors that had survived. One year after transplant, T-cell counts and diversity came mostly from newly produced T cells.

TCRbeta library construction was performed incorporating unique molecular identifiers. A single record per CDR3 protein comes from TCRdb applying MiXCR to the PCR reads. The sample has tens of thousands of distinct CDR3 sequences; roughly 5.2% are singletons. This clonotype was found many times. Its antigen is not known. This CDR3 has 16 residues. V was pared by 6 bases and J by 6 bases, with 20 bases between. Per germline, CDR1 MDHEN and CDR2 SYDVKM. The sequencing here drew on PBMCs, mostly from graft donor cells, taken 180 days after TCRalphabeta/CD19-depleted stem cell transplant. V usage is TRBV28 and J usage is TRBJ2-2, with D maybe TRBD1 (7 bases). The origin of this receptor is a boy under two years old who had a stem cell transplant for acute myeloid leukemia, so the T cells may come from the graft donor. The CDR3 loop is CASSPRGGGVAGELFF. Here the CDR3 DNA reads TGTGCCAGCAGCCCCCGAGGAGGGGGCGTCGCCGGGGAGCTGTTTTTT.